The T cell receptor (beta chain) under discussion was sequenced for a study of shared clonotypes between healthy human individuals. Per the germline V gene, CDR1 is SGHRS and CDR2 is YFSETQ. Trimming removed 7 bases from V and 4 bases from J, with 17 bases in between. The CDR3 has 14 amino acids. Profiling relied on immunoSEQ multiplex PCR, and the TCRdb table lists in-frame clones only, not all of them. The table includes more than 2,000,000 clones, 85% to 95% detected once. Input material: naive CD4+ T cells from PBMCs. The subset: CD45RA+ positively selected. The chain employs TRBV5-1 and TRBJ1-2, with a tentative D call TRBD1 (5 bases). This clonotype was sampled from a man between 18 and 29 years old in good health. Some clones in this sample may be carry-over from other donors' samples. CDR3 coding DNA: TGCGCCAGCGCTGGTCAGGGTTCAGGCTATGGCTACACCTTC. Its protein is CASAGQGSGYGYTF.